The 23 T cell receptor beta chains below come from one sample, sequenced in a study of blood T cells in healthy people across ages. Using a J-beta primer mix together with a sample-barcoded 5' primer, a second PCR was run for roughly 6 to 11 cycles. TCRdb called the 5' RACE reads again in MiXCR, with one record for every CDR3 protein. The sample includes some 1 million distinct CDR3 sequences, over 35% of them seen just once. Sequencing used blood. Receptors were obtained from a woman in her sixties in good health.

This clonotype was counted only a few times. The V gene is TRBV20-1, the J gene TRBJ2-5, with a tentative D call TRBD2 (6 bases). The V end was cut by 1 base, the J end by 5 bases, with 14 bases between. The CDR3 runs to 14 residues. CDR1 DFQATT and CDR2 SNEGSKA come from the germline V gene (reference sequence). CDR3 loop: CSARGVGGSETQYF. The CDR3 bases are TGCAGTGCTAGAGGGGTGGGAGGAAGTGAGACCCAGTACTTC.

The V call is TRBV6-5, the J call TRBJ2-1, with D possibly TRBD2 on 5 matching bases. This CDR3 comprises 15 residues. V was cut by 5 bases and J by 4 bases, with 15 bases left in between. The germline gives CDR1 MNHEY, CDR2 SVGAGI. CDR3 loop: CASSATREGYNEQFF. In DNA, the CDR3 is TGTGCCAGCAGTGCAACTAGGGAAGGATACAATGAGCAGTTCTTC.

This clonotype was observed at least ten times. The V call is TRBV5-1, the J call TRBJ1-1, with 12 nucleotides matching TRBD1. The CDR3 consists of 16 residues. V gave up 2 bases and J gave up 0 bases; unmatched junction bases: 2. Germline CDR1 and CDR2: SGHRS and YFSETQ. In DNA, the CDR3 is TGCGCCAGCAGCTTCGGGACAGGGGGCATGAACACTGAAGCTTTCTTT. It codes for CASSFGTGGMNTEAFF. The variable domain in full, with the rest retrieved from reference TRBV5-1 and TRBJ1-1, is KAGVTQTPRYLIKTRGQQVTLSCSPISGHRSVSWYQQTPGQGLQFLFEYFSETQRNKGNFPGRFSGRQFSNSRSEMNVSTLELGDSALYLCASSFGTGGMNTEAFFGQGTRLTVV.

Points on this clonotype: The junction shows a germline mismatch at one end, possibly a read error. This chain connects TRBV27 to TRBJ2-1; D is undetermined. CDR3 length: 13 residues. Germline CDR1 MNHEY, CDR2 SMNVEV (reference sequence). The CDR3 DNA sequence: TGTGCCAACAGTTTCGGCTCCTACAATGGGCAGTTCTTC. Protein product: CANSFGSYNGQFF.

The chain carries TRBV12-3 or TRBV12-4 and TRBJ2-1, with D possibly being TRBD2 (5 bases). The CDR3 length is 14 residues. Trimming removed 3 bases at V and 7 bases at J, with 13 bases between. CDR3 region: CASSFGLGRNEQFF. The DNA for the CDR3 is TGTGCCAGCAGTTTCGGACTCGGTCGGAATGAGCAGTTCTTC.

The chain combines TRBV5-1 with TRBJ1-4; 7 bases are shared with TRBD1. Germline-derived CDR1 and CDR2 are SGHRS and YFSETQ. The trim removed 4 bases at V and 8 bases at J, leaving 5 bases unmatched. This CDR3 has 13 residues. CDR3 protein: CASSPMTGEKLFF. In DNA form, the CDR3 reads TGCGCCAGCAGCCCGATGACAGGGGAAAAACTGTTTTTT.

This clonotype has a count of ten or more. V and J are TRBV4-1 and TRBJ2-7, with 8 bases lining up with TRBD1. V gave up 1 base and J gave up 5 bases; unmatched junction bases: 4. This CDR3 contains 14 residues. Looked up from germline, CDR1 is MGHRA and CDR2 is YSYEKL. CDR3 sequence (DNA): TGCGCCAGCAGCCAAGGGACAGGGAGCAACGAGCAGTACTTC. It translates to CASSQGTGSNEQYF.

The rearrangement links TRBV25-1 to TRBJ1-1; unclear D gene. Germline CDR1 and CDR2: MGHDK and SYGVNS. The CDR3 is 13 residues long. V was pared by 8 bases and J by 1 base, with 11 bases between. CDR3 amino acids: CASGKGGNTEAFF. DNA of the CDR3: TGTGCCAGCGGAAAGGGCGGGAACACTGAAGCTTTCTTT. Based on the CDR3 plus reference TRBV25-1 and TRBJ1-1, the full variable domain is EADIYQTPRYLVIGTGKKITLECSQTMGHDKMYWYQQDPGMELHLIHYSYGVNSTEKGDLSSESTVSRIRTEHFPLTLESARPSHTSQYLCASGKGGNTEAFFGQGTRLTVV.

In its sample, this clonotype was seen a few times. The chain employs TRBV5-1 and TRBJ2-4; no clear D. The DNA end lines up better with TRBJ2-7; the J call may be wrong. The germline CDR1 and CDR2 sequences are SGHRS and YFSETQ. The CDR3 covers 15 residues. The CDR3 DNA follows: TGCGCCAGCAGCTTGGATGGGGTAGGGTCCTACGAGCAGTACTTC. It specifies CASSLDGVGSYEQYF.

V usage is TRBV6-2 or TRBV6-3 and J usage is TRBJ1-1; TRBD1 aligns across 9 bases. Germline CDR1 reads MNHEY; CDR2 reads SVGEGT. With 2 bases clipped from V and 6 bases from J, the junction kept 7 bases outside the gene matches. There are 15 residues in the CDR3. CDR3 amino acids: CASSYLWDRVAEAFF. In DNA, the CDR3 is TGTGCCAGCAGTTACCTCTGGGACAGGGTTGCTGAAGCTTTCTTT.

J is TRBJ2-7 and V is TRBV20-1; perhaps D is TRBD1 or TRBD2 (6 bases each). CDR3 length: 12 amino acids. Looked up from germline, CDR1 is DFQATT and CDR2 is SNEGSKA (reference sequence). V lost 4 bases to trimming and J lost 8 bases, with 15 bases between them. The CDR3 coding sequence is TGCAGTGCTACGGGGGCTGCGGACAAGCAGTACTTC. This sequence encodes CSATGAADKQYF.

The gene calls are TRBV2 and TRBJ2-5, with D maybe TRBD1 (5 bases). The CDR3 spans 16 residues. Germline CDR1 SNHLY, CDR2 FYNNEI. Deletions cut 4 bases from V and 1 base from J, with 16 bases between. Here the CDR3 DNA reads TGTGCCAGCAGTGCAGGACACACCAAATTCCAAGAGACCCAGTACTTC. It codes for CASSAGHTKFQETQYF.

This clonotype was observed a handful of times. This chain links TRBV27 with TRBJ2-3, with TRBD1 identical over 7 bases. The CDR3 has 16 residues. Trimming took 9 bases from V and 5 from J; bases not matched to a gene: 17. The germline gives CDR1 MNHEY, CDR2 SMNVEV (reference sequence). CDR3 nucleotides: TGTGCCAGTGGGTACTTCTTACAGGGGTCGGAAGATACGCAGTATTTT. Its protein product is CASGYFLQGSEDTQYF.

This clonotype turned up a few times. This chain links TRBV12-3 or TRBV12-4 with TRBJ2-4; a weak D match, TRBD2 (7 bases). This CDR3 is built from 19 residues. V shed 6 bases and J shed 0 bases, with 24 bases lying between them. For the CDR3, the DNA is TGTGCCAGCAGCTCAGCGGGACATCGACGACTTCTAGCCAAAAACATTCAGTACTTC. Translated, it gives CASSSAGHRRLLAKNIQYF.

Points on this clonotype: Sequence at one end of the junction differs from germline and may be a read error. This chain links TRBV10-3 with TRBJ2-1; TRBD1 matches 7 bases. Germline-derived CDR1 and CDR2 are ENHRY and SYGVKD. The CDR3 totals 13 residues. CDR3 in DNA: TGTGCCATCAGTGGGGACAGCTACAATGGGCAGTTCTTC. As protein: CAISGDSYNGQFF.

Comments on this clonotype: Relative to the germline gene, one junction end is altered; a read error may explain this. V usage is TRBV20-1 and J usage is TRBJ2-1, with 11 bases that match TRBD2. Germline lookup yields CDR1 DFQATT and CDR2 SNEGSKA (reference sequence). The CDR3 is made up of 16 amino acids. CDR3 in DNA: TGCAGTGCTAGATCGACCGGACTAGCGGGCGCCAATGAGCGGTTCTTC. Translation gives CSARSTGLAGANERFF.

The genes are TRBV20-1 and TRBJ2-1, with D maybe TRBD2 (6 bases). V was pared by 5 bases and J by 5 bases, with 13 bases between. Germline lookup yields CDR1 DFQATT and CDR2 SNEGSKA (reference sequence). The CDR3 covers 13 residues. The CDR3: CSALWTGDNEQFF. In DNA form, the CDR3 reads TGCAGTGCTCTCTGGACGGGGGACAATGAGCAGTTCTTC.

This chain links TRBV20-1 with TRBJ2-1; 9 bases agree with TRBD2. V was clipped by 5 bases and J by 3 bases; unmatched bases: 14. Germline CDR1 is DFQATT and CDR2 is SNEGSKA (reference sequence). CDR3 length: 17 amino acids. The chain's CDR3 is CSALPSSGRNLYNEQFF. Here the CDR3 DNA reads TGCAGTGCTCTACCGTCAAGCGGGAGGAACCTCTACAATGAGCAGTTCTTC.

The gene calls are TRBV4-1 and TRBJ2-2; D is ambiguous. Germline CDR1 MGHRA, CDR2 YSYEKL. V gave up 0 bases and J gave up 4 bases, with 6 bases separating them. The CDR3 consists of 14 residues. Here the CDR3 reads CASSQESGTGELFF. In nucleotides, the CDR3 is TGCGCCAGCAGCCAAGAATCGGGCACCGGGGAGCTGTTTTTT.

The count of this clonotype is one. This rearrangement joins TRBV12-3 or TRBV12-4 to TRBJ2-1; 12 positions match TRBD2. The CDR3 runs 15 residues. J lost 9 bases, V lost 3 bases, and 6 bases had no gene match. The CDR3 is CASSFRLAGGGEQFF. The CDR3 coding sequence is TGTGCCAGCAGTTTTAGGCTAGCGGGAGGGGGTGAGCAGTTCTTC.

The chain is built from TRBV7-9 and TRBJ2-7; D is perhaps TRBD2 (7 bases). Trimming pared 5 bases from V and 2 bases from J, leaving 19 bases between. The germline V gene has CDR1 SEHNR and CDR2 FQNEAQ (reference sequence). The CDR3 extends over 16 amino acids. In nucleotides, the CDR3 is TGTGCCAGCAGCGGACGCGAGGGGGAGGGGACCTACGAGCAGTACTTC. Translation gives CASSGREGEGTYEQYF. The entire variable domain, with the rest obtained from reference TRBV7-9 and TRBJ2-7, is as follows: DTGVSQNPRHKITKRGQNVTFRCDPISEHNRLYWYRQTLGQGPEFLTYFQNEAQLEKSRLLSDRFSAERPKGSFSTLEIQRTEQGDSAMYLCASSGREGEGTYEQYFGPGTRLTVT.

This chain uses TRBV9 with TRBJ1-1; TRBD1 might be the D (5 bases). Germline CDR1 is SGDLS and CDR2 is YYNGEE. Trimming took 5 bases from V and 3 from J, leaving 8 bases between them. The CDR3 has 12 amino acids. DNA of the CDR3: TGTGCCAGCAGTACGACAGACACTGAAGCTTTCTTT. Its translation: CASSTTDTEAFF.

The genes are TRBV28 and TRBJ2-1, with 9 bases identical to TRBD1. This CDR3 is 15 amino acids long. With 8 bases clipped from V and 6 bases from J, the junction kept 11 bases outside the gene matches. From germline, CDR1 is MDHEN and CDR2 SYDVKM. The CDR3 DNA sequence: TGTGCCAGCTGTTCCTCACAGGGGGCGTCCAATGAGCAGTTCTTC. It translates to CASCSSQGASNEQFF.